One and the same sample provided the 6 T cell receptor beta chains below, sequenced in a study of blood T cell repertoires in COVID-19. The repertoire was sequenced with immunoSEQ multiplex PCR; TCRdb's copy has only in-frame clones and lacks some. The sample comprises 150,000 to 200,000 clones, 81% of which are singletons, and approximately 10% rests with the top ten. The sample taken for sequencing was peripheral blood. The receptors here all came from a man aged 60 to 69 with active or convalescent COVID-19.

The chain combines TRBV28 with TRBJ1-2, with TRBD1 matching over 8 bases. In germline, CDR1 is MDHEN, CDR2 SYDVKM. V lost 5 bases, J lost 2 bases, and 10 bases stayed unmatched. CDR3 length: 16 amino acids. CDR3 DNA: TGTGCCAGCAGTATTCTTGGACAGGGCCCGAACTATGGCTACACCTTC. As protein: CASSILGQGPNYGYTF.

This chain's CDR3 is CASRVTGAGELFF. DNA of the CDR3: TGTGCCAGCAGGGTAACAGGGGCCGGGGAGCTGTTTTTT. The rearrangement links TRBV12-3 or TRBV12-4 to TRBJ2-2; 7 nucleotides match TRBD1. This CDR3 contains 13 residues. J gave up 6 bases and V 6 bases, and 4 bases lay outside the gene matches.

This chain connects TRBV15 to TRBJ2-2, with D perhaps matching TRBD2 (5 bases). Germline V lookup: CDR1 LNHNV, CDR2 YYDKDF (reference sequence). Trimming shortened V by 4 bases and J by 2 bases, and 11 bases separated the two germline ends. CDR3 length: 15 amino acids. CDR3 bases: TGTGCCACCAGCATCTCCGGGATTAACACCGGGGAGCTGTTTTTT. Translation: CATSISGINTGELFF.

A few counts support this clone. The chain has TRBV14 and TRBJ2-5, with 12 bases identical to TRBD2. V gave up 4 bases and J gave up 4 bases; unmatched junction bases: 4. CDR1 is SGHDN, CDR2 FVKESK, per germline. The length of the CDR3 is 15 residues. The CDR3 coding sequence is TGTGCCAGCAGCCCTGGACTAGCGGGAAGAGAGACCCAGTACTTC. This codes for CASSPGLAGRETQYF. Complete variable domain (other parts from reference TRBV14 and TRBJ2-5): EAGVTQFPSHSVIEKGQTVTLRCDPISGHDNLYWYRRVMGKEIKFLLHFVKESKQDESGMPNNRFLAERTGGTYSTLKVQPAELEDSGVYFCASSPGLAGRETQYFGPGTRLLVL.

The chain joins TRBV28 to TRBJ2-3, with 12 positions matching TRBD2. This CDR3 region has 15 residues. The germline V gene encodes CDR1 MDHEN and CDR2 SYDVKM. The J segment lost 4 bases and the V segment lost 6 bases, leaving 5 bases of the junction unmatched. The CDR3 loop reads CASSATSGSSDTQYF. The CDR3 DNA sequence: TGTGCCAGCAGCGCGACTAGCGGGAGTTCAGATACGCAGTATTTT.

This chain connects TRBV5-4 to TRBJ1-1; D is uncertain. This CDR3 is built from 13 residues. Germline loops: CDR1 SGHNT, CDR2 YYREEE (reference sequence). The ends were cut back, 4 bases at V and 6 bases at J, with 13 bases in the middle. The CDR3 loop is CASSPRSTPEAFF. The CDR3 region has the DNA TGTGCCAGCAGCCCGCGATCTACTCCTGAAGCTTTCTTT.